This paragraph reports one T cell receptor (beta chain). Using immunoSEQ multiplex PCR, the repertoire was profiled, and TCRdb retains in-frame clones only, with some absent. The table lists fewer than 150,000 clones, around four fifths of them singletons, with 15% to 25% in the top ten. The data derive from a study of blood T cell repertoires in COVID-19. Turning to the study itself: The origin of the acute and convalescent COVID-19 samples was the United States, Italy and Spain. PBMCs, B-cell-depleted T cells, or T cells were the source of the cDNA or gDNA that made up the material.

V gave up 10 bases and J gave up 4 bases; unmatched junction bases: 9. Germline loops: CDR1 SGHTA, CDR2 FQGNSA. This CDR3 is 14 amino acids long. This TCR was sampled from a man older than 75 with acute or convalescent COVID-19. Material for sequencing was peripheral blood. This chain uses TRBV7-2 with TRBJ1-2, with TRBD1 identical over 10 bases. The CDR3 region has the DNA TGTGCCACCGCCCTAGACAGGGGGCTCTATGGCTACACCTTC. Its translation is CATALDRGLYGYTF. Full variable domain (missing parts from reference TRBV7-2 and TRBJ1-2): GAGVSQSPSNKVTEKGKDVELRCDPISGHTALYWYRQSLGQGLEFLIYFQGNSAPDKSGLPSDRFSAERTGGSVSTLTIQRTQQEDSAVYLCATALDRGLYGYTFGSGTRLTVV.